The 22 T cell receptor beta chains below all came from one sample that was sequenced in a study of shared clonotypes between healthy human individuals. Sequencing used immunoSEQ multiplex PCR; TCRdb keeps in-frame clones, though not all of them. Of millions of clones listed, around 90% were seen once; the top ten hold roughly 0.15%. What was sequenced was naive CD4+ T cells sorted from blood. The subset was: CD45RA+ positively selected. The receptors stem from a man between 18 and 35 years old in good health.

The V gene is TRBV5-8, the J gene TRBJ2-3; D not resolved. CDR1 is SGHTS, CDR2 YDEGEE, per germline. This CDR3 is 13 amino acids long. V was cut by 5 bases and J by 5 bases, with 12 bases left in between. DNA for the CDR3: TGTGCCAGCAGGTGGACCCCCAGAGATACGCAGTATTTT. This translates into CASRWTPRDTQYF. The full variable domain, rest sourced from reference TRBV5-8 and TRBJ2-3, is EAGVTQSPTHLIKTRGQQATLRCSPISGHTSVYWYQQALGLGLQFLLWYDEGEERNRGNFPPRFSGRQFPNYSSELNVNALELEDSALYLCASRWTPRDTQYFGPGTRLTVL.

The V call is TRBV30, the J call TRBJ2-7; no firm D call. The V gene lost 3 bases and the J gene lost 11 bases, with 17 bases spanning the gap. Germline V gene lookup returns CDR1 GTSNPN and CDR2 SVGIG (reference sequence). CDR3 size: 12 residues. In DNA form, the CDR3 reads TGTGCCTGGAGCTCCTCCTACAGTGGGGAGTACTTC. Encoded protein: CAWSSSYSGEYF.

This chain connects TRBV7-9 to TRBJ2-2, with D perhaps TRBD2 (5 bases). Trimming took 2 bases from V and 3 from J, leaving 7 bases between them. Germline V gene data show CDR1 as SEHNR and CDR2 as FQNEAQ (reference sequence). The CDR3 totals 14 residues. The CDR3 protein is CASSLMGDTGELFF. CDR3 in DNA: TGTGCCAGCAGCTTAATGGGAGACACCGGGGAGCTGTTTTTT. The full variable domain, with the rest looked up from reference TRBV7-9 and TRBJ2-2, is DTGVSQNPRHKITKRGQNVTFRCDPISEHNRLYWYRQTLGQGPEFLTYFQNEAQLEKSRLLSDRFSAERPKGSFSTLEIQRTEQGDSAMYLCASSLMGDTGELFFGEGSRLTVL.

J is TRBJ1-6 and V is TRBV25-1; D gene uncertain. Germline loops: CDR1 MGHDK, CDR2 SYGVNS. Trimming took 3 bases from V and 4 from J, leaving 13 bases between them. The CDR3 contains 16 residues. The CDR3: CASSDDLLGYNSPLHF. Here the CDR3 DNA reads TGTGCCAGCAGTGACGACCTTCTTGGATATAATTCACCCCTCCACTTT.

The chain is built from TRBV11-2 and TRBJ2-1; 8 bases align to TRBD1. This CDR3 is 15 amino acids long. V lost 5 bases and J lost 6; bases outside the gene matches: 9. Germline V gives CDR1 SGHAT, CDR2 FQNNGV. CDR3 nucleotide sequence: TGTGCCAGCAGCCGACCCGGACAGGGAGGCAATGAGCAGTTCTTC. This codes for CASSRPGQGGNEQFF.

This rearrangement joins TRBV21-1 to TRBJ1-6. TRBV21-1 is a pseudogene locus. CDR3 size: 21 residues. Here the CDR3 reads CASSSRGSASPFWSDNSPLHF. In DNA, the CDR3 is TGTGCCAGCAGCTCAAGAGGGAGTGCATCGCCTTTTTGGTCGGATAATTCACCCCTCCACTTT.

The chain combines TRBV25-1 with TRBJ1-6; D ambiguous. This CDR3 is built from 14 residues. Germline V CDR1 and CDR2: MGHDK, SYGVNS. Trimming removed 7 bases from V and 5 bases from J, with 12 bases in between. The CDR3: CASNPDGNNSPLHF. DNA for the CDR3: TGTGCCAGCAACCCGGACGGAAATAATTCACCCCTCCACTTT.

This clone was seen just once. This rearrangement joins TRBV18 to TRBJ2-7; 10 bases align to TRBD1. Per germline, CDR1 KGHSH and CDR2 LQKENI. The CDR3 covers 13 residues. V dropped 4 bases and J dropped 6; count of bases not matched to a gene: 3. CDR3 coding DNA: TGTGCCAGCTCACAGACAGGGGGCCGCGAGCAGTACTTC. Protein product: CASSQTGGREQYF.

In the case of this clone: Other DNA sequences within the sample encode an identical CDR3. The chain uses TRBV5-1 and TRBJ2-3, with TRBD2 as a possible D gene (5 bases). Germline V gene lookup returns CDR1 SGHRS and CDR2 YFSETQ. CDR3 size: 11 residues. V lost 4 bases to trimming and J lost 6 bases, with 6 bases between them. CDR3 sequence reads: CASSSGDTQYF. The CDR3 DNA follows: TGCGCCAGCAGCAGCGGCGATACGCAGTATTTT.

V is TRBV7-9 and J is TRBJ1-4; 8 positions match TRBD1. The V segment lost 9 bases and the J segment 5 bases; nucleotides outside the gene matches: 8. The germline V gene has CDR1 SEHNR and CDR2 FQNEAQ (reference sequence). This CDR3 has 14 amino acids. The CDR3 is CASQRQGINEKLFF. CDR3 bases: TGTGCCAGTCAGAGACAGGGGATCAATGAAAAACTGTTTTTT.

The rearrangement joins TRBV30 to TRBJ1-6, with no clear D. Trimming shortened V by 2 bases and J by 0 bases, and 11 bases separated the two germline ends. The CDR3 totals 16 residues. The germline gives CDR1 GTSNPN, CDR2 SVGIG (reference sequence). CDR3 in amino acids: CAWSTSSSSYNSPLHF. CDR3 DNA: TGTGCCTGGAGTACATCCTCGAGCTCCTATAATTCACCCCTCCACTTT.

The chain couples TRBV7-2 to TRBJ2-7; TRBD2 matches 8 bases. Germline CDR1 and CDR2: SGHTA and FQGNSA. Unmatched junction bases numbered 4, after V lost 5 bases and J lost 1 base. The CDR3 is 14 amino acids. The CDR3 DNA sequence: TGTGCCAGCAGCAATCTAGCGGGTTCCTACGAGCAGTACTTC. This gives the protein CASSNLAGSYEQYF.

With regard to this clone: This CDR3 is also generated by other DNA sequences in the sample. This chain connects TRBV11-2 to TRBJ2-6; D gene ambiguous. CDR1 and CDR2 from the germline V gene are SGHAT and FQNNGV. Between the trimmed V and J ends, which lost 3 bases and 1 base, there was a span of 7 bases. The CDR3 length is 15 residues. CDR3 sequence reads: CASSLVTSGANVLTF. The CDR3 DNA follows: TGTGCCAGCAGCTTGGTAACTTCTGGGGCCAACGTCCTGACTTTC.

CDR3 region: CASSPQRLAGAETQYF. In DNA form, the CDR3 reads TGTGCCAGCAGCCCCCAGCGGCTAGCGGGAGCAGAGACCCAGTACTTC. This chain connects TRBV14 to TRBJ2-5, with 10 bases that match TRBD2. CDR1 and CDR2 from the germline V gene are SGHDN and FVKESK. V was pared by 4 bases and J by 4 bases, with 9 bases of the junction left unmatched. This CDR3 has 16 residues. Drawing the rest from reference TRBV14 and TRBJ2-5, the complete variable domain is EAGVTQFPSHSVIEKGQTVTLRCDPISGHDNLYWYRRVMGKEIKFLLHFVKESKQDESGMPNNRFLAERTGGTYSTLKVQPAELEDSGVYFCASSPQRLAGAETQYFGPGTRLLVL.

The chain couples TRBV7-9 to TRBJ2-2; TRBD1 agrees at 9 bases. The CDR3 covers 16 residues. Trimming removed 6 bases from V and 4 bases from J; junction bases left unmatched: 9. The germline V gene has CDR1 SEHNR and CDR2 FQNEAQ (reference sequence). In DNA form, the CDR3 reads TGTGCCAGCAGACTACGCGGGACAGGGTTCACCGGGGAGCTGTTTTTT. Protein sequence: CASRLRGTGFTGELFF.

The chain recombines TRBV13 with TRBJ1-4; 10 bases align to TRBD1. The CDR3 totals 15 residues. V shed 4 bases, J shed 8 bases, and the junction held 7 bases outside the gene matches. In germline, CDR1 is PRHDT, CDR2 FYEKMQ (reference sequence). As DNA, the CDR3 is TGTGCCAGCAGCTACTACGGGACAGGGGACGAAAAACTGTTTTTT. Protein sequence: CASSYYGTGDEKLFF.

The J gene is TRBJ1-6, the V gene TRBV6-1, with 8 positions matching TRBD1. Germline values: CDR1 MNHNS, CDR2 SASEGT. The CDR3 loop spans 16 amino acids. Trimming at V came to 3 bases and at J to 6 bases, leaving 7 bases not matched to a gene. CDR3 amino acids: CASSEHRDRLNSPLHF. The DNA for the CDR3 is TGTGCCAGCAGTGAGCACCGGGACAGGCTTAATTCACCCCTCCACTTT.

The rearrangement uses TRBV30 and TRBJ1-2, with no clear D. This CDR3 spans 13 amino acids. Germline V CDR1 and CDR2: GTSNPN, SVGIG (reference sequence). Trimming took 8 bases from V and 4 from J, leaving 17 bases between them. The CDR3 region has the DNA TGTGCCGGTCACAGCGGCCGCCTCTATGGCTACACCTTC. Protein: CAGHSGRLYGYTF.

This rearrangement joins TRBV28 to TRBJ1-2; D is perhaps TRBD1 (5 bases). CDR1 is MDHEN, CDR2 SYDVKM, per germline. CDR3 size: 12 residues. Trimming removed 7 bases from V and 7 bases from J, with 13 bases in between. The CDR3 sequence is CASKKGAGGYTF. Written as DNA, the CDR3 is TGTGCCAGCAAGAAAGGGGCCGGTGGCTACACCTTC.

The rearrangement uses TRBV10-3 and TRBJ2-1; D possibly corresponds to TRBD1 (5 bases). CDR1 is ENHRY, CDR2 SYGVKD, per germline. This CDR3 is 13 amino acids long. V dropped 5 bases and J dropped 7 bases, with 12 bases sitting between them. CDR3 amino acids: CAISRGPGNEQFF. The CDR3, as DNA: TGTGCCATCAGTAGGGGTCCTGGAAATGAGCAGTTCTTC.

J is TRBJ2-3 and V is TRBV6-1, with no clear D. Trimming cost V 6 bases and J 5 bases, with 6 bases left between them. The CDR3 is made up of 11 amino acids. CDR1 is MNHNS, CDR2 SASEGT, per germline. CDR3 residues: CASRIGDTQYF. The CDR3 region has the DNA TGTGCCAGCAGGATCGGAGATACGCAGTATTTT.

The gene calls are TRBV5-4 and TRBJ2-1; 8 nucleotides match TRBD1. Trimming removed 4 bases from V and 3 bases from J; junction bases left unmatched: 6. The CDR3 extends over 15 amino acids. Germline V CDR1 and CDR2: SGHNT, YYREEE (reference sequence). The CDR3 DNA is TGTGCCAGCAGCGTTGGGGGACAGGTCTACAATGAGCAGTTCTTC. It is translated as CASSVGGQVYNEQFF.